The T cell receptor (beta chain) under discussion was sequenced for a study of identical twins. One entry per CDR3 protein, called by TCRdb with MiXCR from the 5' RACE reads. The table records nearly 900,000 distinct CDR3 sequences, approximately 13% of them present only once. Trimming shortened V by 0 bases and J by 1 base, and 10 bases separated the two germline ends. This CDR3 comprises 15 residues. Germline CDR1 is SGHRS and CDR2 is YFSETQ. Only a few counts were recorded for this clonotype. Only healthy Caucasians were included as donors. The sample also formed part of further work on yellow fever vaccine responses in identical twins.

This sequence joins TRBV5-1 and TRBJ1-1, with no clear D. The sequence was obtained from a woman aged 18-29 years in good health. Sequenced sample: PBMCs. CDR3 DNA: TGCGCCAGCAGCTTGGACAGAGGAGGGAACACTGAAGCTTTCTTT. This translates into CASSLDRGGNTEAFF.